The 32 T cell receptor beta chains listed next were all sequenced from one sample in a study of technical replicates of blood from several donors. Assay: immunoSEQ multiplex PCR; the TCRdb copy retains only in-frame clones and omits some. This sample has 60,000 to 80,000 clones; 85% to 90% occur once, and the top ten carry under 6.5%. Sequenced: PBMCs. The source is a human donor in good health. Some clones in this sample may be carry-over from other donors' samples.

This sequence joins TRBV12-5 and TRBJ2-5; the match to TRBD2 covers 11 bases. CDR1 LGHNT and CDR2 FRNRAP come from the germline V gene. The CDR3 has 15 residues. The junction had 8 bases not matched to a gene; V was cut back by 6 bases and J by 5 bases. CDR3 amino acids: CASGLAGGVVETQYF. CDR3 nucleotides: TGTGCTAGTGGATTAGCGGGGGGGGTCGTGGAGACCCAGTACTTC.

The chain links TRBV6-6 to TRBJ2-5; TRBD1 matches 8 bases. With V trimmed by 4 bases and J by 2 bases, 6 bases remained unmatched. Germline values: CDR1 MNHNY, CDR2 SVGAGI (reference sequence). The CDR3 is made up of 15 amino acids. Here the CDR3 DNA reads TGTGCCAGCAGTTTCTCGACAGGGGCACAAGAGACCCAGTACTTC. Its protein is CASSFSTGAQETQYF.

The gene calls are TRBV7-3 and TRBJ2-2; possibly TRBD2 for D (5 bases). V lost 1 base, J lost 7 bases, and 7 bases lay in between. Germline CDR1 and CDR2: SGHTA and FQGTGA. This CDR3 is built from 13 residues. The CDR3 DNA reads TGTGCCAGCAGCTTAAGCGGGTTCGGGGAGCTGTTTTTT. Its translation is CASSLSGFGELFF.

The chain has TRBV5-1 and TRBJ1-1, with a possible D match to TRBD1 (6 bases). The CDR3 is 14 residues long. The germline V and J ends were trimmed by 4 bases and 1 base, with 11 bases remaining between them. From germline, CDR1 is SGHRS and CDR2 YFSETQ. The CDR3 region has the DNA TGCGCCAGCAGCCTAACACAGGGGAACACTGAAGCTTTCTTT. Its protein is CASSLTQGNTEAFF.

The genes are TRBV9 and TRBJ2-7, with 8 bases that match TRBD1. This CDR3 contains 14 residues. CDR1 SGDLS and CDR2 YYNGEE come from the germline V gene. V lost 3 bases, J lost 3 bases, and 5 bases stayed unmatched. In DNA form, the CDR3 reads TGTGCCAGCAGCGCCCGGACAGGGCGCTACGAGCAGTACTTC. Translating gives CASSARTGRYEQYF.

The V and J genes are TRBV7-2 and TRBJ2-3, with 11 bases that match TRBD2. The CDR3 runs to 16 residues. Germline-derived CDR1 and CDR2 are SGHTA and FQGNSA. Germline trimming cut 4 bases from V and 0 bases from J; bases unmatched to any gene: 3. This CDR3 is CASSSGTSGSTDTQYF. CDR3 sequence (DNA): TGTGCCAGCAGCTCCGGGACTAGCGGAAGCACAGATACGCAGTATTTT.

This clone occurred once. The chain joins TRBV5-1 to TRBJ2-3, with TRBD1 matching 7 bases. CDR3 length equals 14 residues. Germline-derived CDR1 and CDR2 are SGHRS and YFSETQ. V shed 6 bases and J 1 base; nucleotides not matched to a gene: 5. Here the CDR3 reads CASTRGGGTDTQYF. In nucleotides, the CDR3 is TGCGCCAGCACCCGAGGGGGCGGCACAGATACGCAGTATTTT.

This clone was observed once. V is TRBV6-1 and J is TRBJ1-6; no firm D call. This CDR3 is built from 17 residues. V gave up 2 bases and J gave up 0 bases, with 11 bases separating them. The germline V gene has CDR1 MNHNS and CDR2 SASEGT. As DNA, the CDR3 is TGTGCCAGCAGTGAATATCCACCTAGCTCCTATAATTCACCCCTCCACTTT. It encodes CASSEYPPSSYNSPLHF.

The chain recombines TRBV19 with TRBJ1-2; no reliable D call. CDR1 and CDR2 (germline): LNHDA, SQIVND (reference sequence). Trimming took off 1 base at V and 0 bases at J, with 12 bases between the two ends. CDR3 length: 16 amino acids. CDR3 in DNA: TGTGCCAGTAGTATAGCCTGGAGGAATACTAACTATGGCTACACCTTC. Protein product: CASSIAWRNTNYGYTF.

The genes are TRBV5-1 and TRBJ1-2; 7 positions agree with TRBD1. Germline-derived CDR1 and CDR2 are SGHRS and YFSETQ. This CDR3 spans 12 amino acids. V shed 2 bases, J shed 7 bases, and the junction held 2 bases outside the gene matches. The chain's CDR3 is CASSLQGSGYTF. The CDR3 DNA is TGCGCCAGCAGCTTACAGGGGTCTGGCTACACCTTC.

V and J are TRBV30 and TRBJ2-2; 9 positions agree with TRBD2. This CDR3 comprises 20 residues. The ends lost 4 bases at V and 4 bases at J; junction bases unmatched: 22. Germline values: CDR1 GTSNPN, CDR2 SVGIG (reference sequence). The CDR3 DNA reads TGTGCCTGGATAAGGTACAGCCGAGCCGCGGGAGGGAGGTTCACCGGGGAGCTGTTTTTT. Its protein is CAWIRYSRAAGGRFTGELFF.

V gene TRBV14 combines with J gene TRBJ2-3; D gene ambiguous. Trimming removed 0 bases at V and 7 bases at J, with 8 bases between. The CDR3 has 13 amino acids. Per the germline V gene, CDR1 is SGHDN and CDR2 is FVKESK. The CDR3 loop reads CASSQEVYYTQYF. DNA of the CDR3: TGTGCCAGCAGCCAAGAGGTCTATTATACGCAGTATTTT.

The chain carries TRBV18 and TRBJ2-2, with a possible D match to TRBD2 (6 bases). Germline lookup yields CDR1 KGHSH and CDR2 LQKENI. The germline V and J ends were trimmed by 1 base and 6 bases, with 12 bases remaining between them. The CDR3 is 15 amino acids. CDR3 residues: CASSPRAGGAGELFF. The CDR3, as DNA: TGTGCCAGCTCACCACGGGCAGGCGGGGCCGGGGAGCTGTTTTTT.

The chain carries TRBV7-3 and TRBJ1-1; 8 positions agree with TRBD1. The germline V gene encodes CDR1 SGHTA and CDR2 FQGTGA. V trimming: 5 bases; J trimming: 5 bases; junction bases outside the gene matches: 7. The length of the CDR3 is 14 residues. This chain's CDR3 is CASSQGQGRTEAFF. The CDR3 DNA reads TGTGCCAGCAGCCAAGGACAGGGTAGAACTGAAGCTTTCTTT.

This rearrangement joins TRBV2 to TRBJ2-7, with 11 nucleotides matching TRBD2. The V and J ends lost 7 bases and 6 bases, in that order; junction bases with no gene match: 8. CDR1 is SNHLY, CDR2 FYNNEI, per germline. The CDR3 loop spans 14 amino acids. CDR3 DNA: TGTGCCAGCAATAGCGGGAGGGCCTTACCCGAGCAGTACTTC. It translates to CASNSGRALPEQYF.

A few counts support this clone. The rearrangement links TRBV7-2 to TRBJ2-7; TRBD2 aligns across 10 bases. The germline V gene has CDR1 SGHTA and CDR2 FQGNSA. With V trimmed by 8 bases and J by 4 bases, 14 bases remained unmatched. This CDR3 is built from 16 residues. CDR3 nucleotide sequence: TGTGCCAGCCGAATCAACGGGGCTAGCGGGGGTTACGAGCAGTACTTC. This gives the protein CASRINGASGGYEQYF.

The chain has TRBV7-8 and TRBJ2-6; D is possibly TRBD1 (5 bases). The CDR3 covers 19 residues. Germline V lookup: CDR1 SGHVS, CDR2 FQNEAQ. Deletions cut 5 bases from V and 0 bases from J, with 20 bases between. For the CDR3, the DNA is TGTGCCAGCAGCACCCCCCCCGGCAGGGTGCTCTCTGGGGCCAACGTCCTGACTTTC. Translating gives CASSTPPGRVLSGANVLTF. Supplemented by reference TRBV7-8 and TRBJ2-6, the full variable domain reads GAGVSQSPRYKVAKRGQDVALRCDPISGHVSLFWYQQALGQGPEFLTYFQNEAQLDKSGLPSDRFFAERPEGSVSTLKIQRTQQEDSAVYLCASSTPPGRVLSGANVLTFGAGSRLTVL.

The rearrangement joins TRBV12-5 to TRBJ2-2, with a weak D call TRBD2 (6 bases). Germline V gives CDR1 LGHNT, CDR2 FRNRAP. V lost 7 bases to trimming and J lost 0 bases, with 18 bases between them. CDR3 size: 17 residues. The CDR3, as DNA: TGTGCTAGTGCTCCCCGGCCGGCGGGAACGAACACCGGGGAGCTGTTTTTT. The encoded protein is CASAPRPAGTNTGELFF.

CDR3 region: CASSLGGTSGSEQYF. As DNA, the CDR3 is TGCGCCAGCAGCTTGGGCGGGACTAGCGGGTCCGAGCAGTACTTC. The gene calls are TRBV5-1 and TRBJ2-7; TRBD2 matches at 12 bases. Germline V CDR1 and CDR2: SGHRS, YFSETQ. The CDR3 length is 15 residues. V gave up 0 bases and J gave up 6 bases; unmatched junction bases: 4.

The chain couples TRBV6-5 to TRBJ1-2; no clear D. The CDR3 totals 13 residues. Deletions cut 7 bases from V and 8 bases from J, with 17 bases between. Germline V gene sequence: CDR1 MNHEY, CDR2 SVGAGI. The CDR3 reads CASKPRRADGYTF. The CDR3 nucleotides read TGTGCCAGCAAACCACGGAGGGCAGACGGCTACACCTTC.

The J gene is TRBJ2-7, the V gene TRBV11-3, with 7 bases aligning to TRBD2. J lost 3 bases, V lost 4 bases, and 0 bases had no gene match. The CDR3 runs 12 residues. CDR1 is SGHNT and CDR2 is YENEEA in the germline V gene. The CDR3 nucleotides read TGTGCCAGCAGCTCGGGGGGCTACGAGCAGTACTTC. Protein product: CASSSGGYEQYF.

The chain employs TRBV11-2 and TRBJ1-1; no firm D call. The CDR3 has 12 amino acids. The V and J ends lost 1 base and 4 bases respectively, with 4 bases between them. Germline V gene sequence: CDR1 SGHAT, CDR2 FQNNGV. The CDR3: CASSLAGTEAFF. Written as DNA, the CDR3 is TGTGCCAGCAGCTTAGCGGGCACTGAAGCTTTCTTT.

The V and J genes are TRBV19 and TRBJ1-5, with 9 bases aligning to TRBD1. The trim removed 10 bases at V and 4 bases at J, leaving 11 bases unmatched. Germline V gives CDR1 LNHDA, CDR2 SQIVND (reference sequence). The CDR3 consists of 15 residues. The CDR3 DNA reads as TGTGCCACCCAGAAGGGACAGGGAGTAAATCAGCCCCAGCATTTT. The encoded protein is CATQKGQGVNQPQHF.

The chain is built from TRBV27 and TRBJ2-1, with 11 bases aligning to TRBD2. J lost 9 bases, V lost 5 bases, and 9 bases had no gene match. Germline lookup yields CDR1 MNHEY and CDR2 SMNVEV (reference sequence). The CDR3 has 15 residues. CDR3 region: CASSPGTSGGIEQFF. CDR3 coding DNA: TGTGCCAGCAGTCCTGGGACTAGCGGAGGCATTGAGCAGTTCTTC.

This chain links TRBV28 with TRBJ1-2, with 8 bases that match TRBD1. Germline loops: CDR1 MDHEN, CDR2 SYDVKM. V dropped 6 bases and J dropped 8; count of bases not matched to a gene: 17. The CDR3 loop spans 16 amino acids. The DNA of the CDR3 is TGTGCCAGCAGGACTTCCCGGCAGGGGGCGACTCTCGGCTACACCTTC. Translating it yields CASRTSRQGATLGYTF.

This clone is medium-sized. CDR3 loop: CASSGGGAEAFF. The CDR3 DNA reads TGTGCCAGCAGTGGAGGAGGGGCTGAAGCTTTCTTT. V usage is TRBV9 and J usage is TRBJ1-1; TRBD1 is a possible D gene (5 bases). CDR1 and CDR2 from the germline V gene are SGDLS and YYNGEE. V lost 5 bases and J 6 bases, leaving 11 bases between the germline ends. CDR3 length: 12 residues.

This clone appeared a single time. V gene TRBV9 combines with J gene TRBJ1-3; no clear D gene. The V gene lost 0 bases and the J gene lost 5 bases, with 12 bases spanning the gap. In germline, CDR1 is SGDLS, CDR2 YYNGEE. CDR3 size: 15 residues. In DNA form, the CDR3 reads TGTGCCAGCAGCGTAGGTGAGGGCTTAAGAAACACCATATATTTT. Its translation is CASSVGEGLRNTIYF.

The rearrangement joins TRBV28 to TRBJ2-3; 10 bases match TRBD1. The length of the CDR3 is 16 residues. The trim removed 6 bases at V and 2 bases at J, leaving 8 bases unmatched. The germline V gene encodes CDR1 MDHEN and CDR2 SYDVKM. The DNA for the CDR3 is TGTGCCAGCAGGTCCCCCGGGACAGGGGTCACAGATACGCAGTATTTT. As protein: CASRSPGTGVTDTQYF. Using reference TRBV28 and TRBJ2-3 for the parts outside the CDR3, the full variable domain is DVKVTQSSRYLVKRTGEKVFLECVQDMDHENMFWYRQDPGLGLRLIYFSYDVKMKEKGDIPEGYSVSREKKERFSLILESASTNQTSMYLCASRSPGTGVTDTQYFGPGTRLTVL.

The chain carries TRBV14 and TRBJ1-2; D uncertain. Germline V gives CDR1 SGHDN, CDR2 FVKESK. The CDR3 spans 14 residues. The V gene lost 4 bases and the J gene lost 8 bases, with 17 bases spanning the gap. The CDR3 DNA follows: TGTGCCAGCAGCCCCTCAGGAGGGAGGAAGGGCTACACCTTC. Translated: CASSPSGGRKGYTF.

The V gene is TRBV4-1, the J gene TRBJ2-7, with D perhaps matching TRBD1 (5 bases). V was cut by 1 base and J by 3 bases, with 10 bases left in between. The CDR3 is made up of 14 amino acids. CDR1 MGHRA and CDR2 YSYEKL come from the germline V gene. CDR3 residues: CASSQGQIYYEQYF. CDR3 DNA sequence: TGCGCCAGCAGCCAAGGACAGATCTACTACGAGCAGTACTTC.

The chain is built from TRBV7-2 and TRBJ2-5; the match to TRBD2 covers 10 bases. The germline V gene has CDR1 SGHTA and CDR2 FQGNSA. The CDR3 runs 16 residues. V was pared by 5 bases and J by 1 base, with 7 bases of the junction left unmatched. The CDR3 bases are TGTGCCAGCAGCCCTAGGGCTAGCGGGGGCCAAGAGACCCAGTACTTC. Protein: CASSPRASGGQETQYF.

This rearrangement joins TRBV5-1 to TRBJ2-7, with 8 nucleotides matching TRBD1. Trimming cost V 4 bases and J 1 base; bases outside gene matches: 4. The CDR3 consists of 14 residues. In germline, CDR1 is SGHRS, CDR2 YFSETQ. CDR3 protein: CASSAGTGSYEQYF. In DNA form, the CDR3 reads TGCGCCAGCAGCGCCGGGACAGGATCCTACGAGCAGTACTTC. The full variable domain, completed using reference TRBV5-1 and TRBJ2-7, is KAGVTQTPRYLIKTRGQQVTLSCSPISGHRSVSWYQQTPGQGLQFLFEYFSETQRNKGNFPGRFSGRQFSNSRSEMNVSTLELGDSALYLCASSAGTGSYEQYFGPGTRLTVT.